These 27 T cell receptor beta chains came from one sample sequenced in a study of blood T cell repertoires in COVID-19. The repertoire was sequenced with immunoSEQ multiplex PCR; TCRdb's copy has only in-frame clones and lacks some. The profile covers 100,000 to 150,000 clones, with around 77% appearing a single time and 7.9% taken by the ten largest. The material sequenced was peripheral blood. The receptors derive from a human donor in a cohort sampled during active COVID-19.

The CDR3 DNA is TGTGCCAGCAGTTTTCGGGGGGTAAGGTTTAGGAATGAGCAGTTCTTC. It translates to CASSFRGVRFRNEQFF. The rearrangement links TRBV21-1 to TRBJ2-1; TRBD2 is the table's D call, not checked against the DNA. TRBV21-1 is classified as a pseudogene. The CDR3 is 16 amino acids.

V and J are TRBV30 and TRBJ1-2; D is uncertain. The CDR3 is 11 amino acids. CDR1 and CDR2 (germline): GTSNPN, SVGIG (reference sequence). V was shortened by 0 bases and J by 7 bases, with 6 bases between the two germline ends. The CDR3 sequence: CAWSVLSGYTF. CDR3 bases: TGTGCCTGGAGTGTATTATCTGGCTACACCTTC.

Worth noting for this clone: Other nucleotide sequences from this sample produce the same CDR3. V gene TRBV5-1 combines with J gene TRBJ2-5, with TRBD2 matching 10 bases. Germline CDR1 and CDR2: SGHRS and YFSETQ. With 2 bases clipped from V and 2 bases from J, the junction kept 3 bases outside the gene matches. The CDR3 totals 15 residues. In DNA, the CDR3 is TGCGCCAGCAGCTTAAATAGCGGGGGGCAAGAGACCCAGTACTTC. Residues: CASSLNSGGQETQYF. The full variable domain, with the rest looked up from reference TRBV5-1 and TRBJ2-5, is KAGVTQTPRYLIKTRGQQVTLSCSPISGHRSVSWYQQTPGQGLQFLFEYFSETQRNKGNFPGRFSGRQFSNSRSEMNVSTLELGDSALYLCASSLNSGGQETQYFGPGTRLLVL.

This chain uses TRBV11-3 with TRBJ2-7; D gene ambiguous. CDR1 and CDR2 from the germline V gene are SGHNT and YENEEA. The CDR3 is 13 amino acids. V lost 1 base to trimming and J lost 1 base, with 5 bases between them. The CDR3 sequence: CASSLGPSYEQYF. The CDR3 coding sequence is TGTGCCAGCAGCTTAGGTCCTTCCTACGAGCAGTACTTC.

CDR3 region: CASSLQSITRGASGGNEQFF. In DNA, the CDR3 is TGTGCCAGCAGTTTACAGTCGATTACCAGAGGGGCTAGCGGGGGCAATGAGCAGTTCTTC. This chain connects TRBV27 to TRBJ2-1; 10 nucleotides match TRBD2. The CDR3 length is 20 residues. Unmatched junction bases numbered 19, after V lost 2 bases and J lost 6 bases. CDR1 is MNHEY and CDR2 is SMNVEV in the germline V gene (reference sequence).

The gene calls are TRBV29-1 and TRBJ2-7, with D perhaps matching TRBD1 (6 bases). V was cut by 5 bases and J by 1 base, with 12 bases left in between. Germline loops: CDR1 SQVTM, CDR2 ANQGSEA. This CDR3 region has 13 residues. The CDR3 loop reads CSVLAGDSYEQYF. The CDR3 coding sequence is TGCAGCGTTTTGGCAGGGGATTCCTACGAGCAGTACTTC.

J is TRBJ1-1 and V is TRBV9; D is undetermined. Trimming stripped 0 bases from V and 4 bases from J, with 10 bases between. The CDR3 spans 14 residues. Germline V gives CDR1 SGDLS, CDR2 YYNGEE. CDR3 sequence: CASSVGGGGTEAFF. The CDR3 bases are TGTGCCAGCAGCGTAGGGGGAGGCGGCACTGAAGCTTTCTTT.

The sample holds a few counts of this clone. The chain carries TRBV24-1 and TRBJ1-5; no clear D gene. Germline V gene sequence: CDR1 KGHDR, CDR2 SFDVKD. This CDR3 is built from 14 residues. V gave up 4 bases and J gave up 4 bases, with 10 bases separating them. CDR3 residues: CATSDRSSNQPQHF. The CDR3 coding sequence is TGTGCCACCAGTGACCGTTCCTCGAATCAGCCCCAGCATTTT.

The chain has TRBV29-1 and TRBJ1-2; 9 nucleotides align to TRBD1. Germline CDR1 SQVTM, CDR2 ANQGSEA. Trimming removed 3 bases from V and 4 bases from J; junction bases left unmatched: 12. The length of the CDR3 is 16 residues. The CDR3 DNA sequence: TGCAGCGTTGAGGGATCACAGGGGGCAGGAAGCTATGGCTACACCTTC. Its translation: CSVEGSQGAGSYGYTF.

The chain employs TRBV19 and TRBJ1-5; 10 bases match TRBD1. After removal of 6 bases from V and 7 bases from J, the junction contained 9 bases not matched to a gene. The germline gives CDR1 LNHDA, CDR2 SQIVND (reference sequence). The CDR3 has 15 amino acids. The CDR3 DNA reads TGTGCCAGTAGGGGCGGACAGGGGGGAAAACAGCCCCAGCATTTT. Amino acids: CASRGGQGGKQPQHF. The complete variable domain, with remaining parts taken from reference TRBV19 and TRBJ1-5, reads DGGITQSPKYLFRKEGQNVTLSCEQNLNHDAMYWYRQDPGQGLRLIYYSQIVNDFQKGDIAEGYSVSREKKESFPLTVTSAQKNPTAFYLCASRGGQGGKQPQHFGDGTRLSIL.

This clone came up once. The genes are TRBV30 and TRBJ2-6; tentatively, D is TRBD1 (5 bases). Germline V gives CDR1 GTSNPN, CDR2 SVGIG (reference sequence). The CDR3 sequence is 16 residues long. V lost 2 bases to trimming and J lost 0 bases, with 11 bases between them. The CDR3 region has the DNA TGTGCCTGGAGTCTGGACATCCCCTCTGGGGCCAACGTCCTGACTTTC. Translated, it gives CAWSLDIPSGANVLTF.

The CDR3 nucleotides read TGTGCCAGCAGTTTATTATACGAGCAGTACTTC. It encodes CASSLLYEQYF. The chain recombines TRBV28 with TRBJ2-7; D ambiguous. CDR3 size: 11 residues. Trimming took 1 base from V and 4 from J, leaving 2 bases between them. Germline CDR1 is MDHEN and CDR2 is SYDVKM.

The CDR3 spells CASSARQGTDTEAFF. The DNA for the CDR3 is TGTGCCAGCAGCGCCCGACAGGGGACGGACACTGAAGCTTTCTTT. The chain joins TRBV11-1 to TRBJ1-1; the match to TRBD1 covers 8 bases. The germline CDR1 and CDR2 sequences are SGHAT and FQDESV (reference sequence). CDR3 size: 15 residues. With V trimmed by 5 bases and J by 3 bases, 8 bases remained unmatched.

The chain has TRBV5-5 and TRBJ1-2, with D possibly TRBD1 on 6 matching bases. Trimming cost V 0 bases and J 4 bases, with 16 bases left between them. From germline, CDR1 is SGHKS and CDR2 YYEKEE (reference sequence). The length of the CDR3 is 16 residues. As DNA, the CDR3 is TGTGCCAGCAGCTTGGTAGTTGGGGGCAGTTCCTATGGCTACACCTTC. Translation gives CASSLVVGGSSYGYTF. The entire variable domain, with the rest obtained from reference TRBV5-5 and TRBJ1-2, is as follows: DAGVTQSPTHLIKTRGQQVTLRCSPISGHKSVSWYQQVLGQGPQFIFQYYEKEERGRGNFPDRFSARQFPNYSSELNVNALLLGDSALYLCASSLVVGGSSYGYTFGSGTRLTVV.

The chain is built from TRBV19 and TRBJ1-4; D is perhaps TRBD1 (5 bases). The CDR3 spans 14 residues. Deletions cut 9 bases from V and 1 base from J, with 12 bases between. CDR1 and CDR2 from the germline V gene are LNHDA and SQIVND (reference sequence). The CDR3 sequence: CASTTGETNEKLFF. DNA of the CDR3: TGTGCCAGCACGACGGGGGAAACTAATGAAAAACTGTTTTTT.

This clone has a handful of counts. CDR3 region: CASSGGSGTEKLFF. The CDR3 nucleotides read TGTGCCAGCAGCGGAGGGTCGGGAACCGAAAAACTGTTTTTT. The V and J genes are TRBV2 and TRBJ1-4, with no clear D. The germline gives CDR1 SNHLY, CDR2 FYNNEI. Between the trimmed V and J ends, which lost 6 bases and 8 bases, there was a span of 16 bases. The CDR3 sequence is 14 residues long.

CDR3 bases: TGTGCCAGCAGTGACTCGTGGGAGATTAGCTCCTACGAGCAGTACTTC. This codes for CASSDSWEISSYEQYF. The chain recombines TRBV6-4 with TRBJ2-7; D possibly corresponds to TRBD2 (5 bases). The germline V gene encodes CDR1 MRHNA and CDR2 SNTAGT. Trimming shortened V by 0 bases and J by 0 bases, and 12 bases separated the two germline ends. The CDR3 is made up of 16 amino acids.

The chain carries TRBV28 and TRBJ2-7; 7 nucleotides line up with TRBD1. Trimming at V came to 7 bases and at J to 0 bases, leaving 9 bases not matched to a gene. Germline V lookup: CDR1 MDHEN, CDR2 SYDVKM. This CDR3 region has 15 residues. CDR3 bases: TGTGCCAGCATCCCATCCGACAGGGTCTCCTACGAGCAGTACTTC. Protein: CASIPSDRVSYEQYF.

The rearrangement joins TRBV5-5 to TRBJ1-2; weak D call: TRBD1 (5 bases). Germline-derived CDR1 and CDR2 are SGHKS and YYEKEE (reference sequence). Trimming took off 5 bases at V and 2 bases at J, with 10 bases between the two ends. This CDR3 is built from 13 residues. The CDR3 spells CASRYQGNYGYTF. CDR3 nucleotides: TGTGCCAGCAGGTACCAGGGAAACTATGGCTACACCTTC.

The CDR3 region has the DNA TGTGCCAGCAGCCAAGATTCCTGGGAGAAGAGCTCCTACGAGCAGTACTTC. The encoded protein is CASSQDSWEKSSYEQYF. The rearrangement joins TRBV14 to TRBJ2-7, with TRBD2 as a possible D gene (5 bases). There are 17 residues in the CDR3. The germline V gene encodes CDR1 SGHDN and CDR2 FVKESK. V dropped 0 bases and J dropped 0 bases, with 15 bases sitting between them.

This clone has just a few counts. This rearrangement joins TRBV5-6 to TRBJ1-3, with 7 bases that match TRBD1. The CDR3 extends over 15 amino acids. The V gene end was trimmed by 0 bases and the J gene end by 3 bases; junction bases not matched to a gene: 3. Germline lookup yields CDR1 SGHDT and CDR2 YYEEEE. The CDR3 coding sequence is TGTGCCAGCAGCTTGGCCCCAGGGGGTGGAAACACCATATATTTT. Amino acids: CASSLAPGGGNTIYF.

DNA for the CDR3: TGCGCCAGCAGCCTTTCTCGGGGGAGTTTAGAAAAACTGTTTTTT. Translated, it gives CASSLSRGSLEKLFF. The chain is built from TRBV4-1 and TRBJ1-4; D is possibly TRBD1 (5 bases). The germline V gene has CDR1 MGHRA and CDR2 YSYEKL. The CDR3 runs 15 residues. Trimming pared 4 bases from V and 8 bases from J, leaving 17 bases between.

This chain joins TRBV9 and TRBJ1-5; D gene ambiguous. The CDR3 has 14 residues. CDR1 is SGDLS, CDR2 YYNGEE, per germline. V lost 0 bases and J 9 bases, leaving 13 bases between the germline ends. In nucleotides, the CDR3 is TGTGCCAGCAGCGTAGGGGAGGGCAGTTGGCCCCAGCATTTT. Translating gives CASSVGEGSWPQHF.

J is TRBJ2-7 and V is TRBV29-1; 14 nucleotides match TRBD2. Trimming took 6 bases from V and 4 from J; bases not matched to a gene: 5. The germline CDR1 and CDR2 sequences are SQVTM and ANQGSEA. This CDR3 contains 14 residues. This CDR3 is CSVGLAGASYEQYF. The CDR3 region has the DNA TGCAGCGTGGGACTAGCGGGAGCGTCATACGAGCAGTACTTC.

This clone was seen only once. The junction departs from germline at one end; a sequencing error may be responsible. Other DNA sequences in the same sample also yield this CDR3. The chain is built from TRBV28 and TRBJ2-7; 11 positions match TRBD2. The CDR3 is 16 residues long. Germline CDR1 reads MDHEN; CDR2 reads SYDVKM. Written as DNA, the CDR3 is TGTGCCAGCAGTTTGCCGGGGACTAGCGGAGCCTACGAACAGTACTTC. Protein product: CASSLPGTSGAYEQYF.

The V and J genes are TRBV28 and TRBJ2-7; D is perhaps TRBD1 (6 bases). Looked up from germline, CDR1 is MDHEN and CDR2 is SYDVKM. The V end lost 4 bases, the J end lost 0 bases, and 16 bases lay between the germline ends. This CDR3 is built from 16 residues. CDR3 region: CASSSTTTGVSYEQYF. CDR3 nucleotides: TGTGCCAGCAGTTCCACGACGACAGGAGTCTCCTACGAGCAGTACTTC. The whole variable domain, remainder taken from reference TRBV28 and TRBJ2-7, is DVKVTQSSRYLVKRTGEKVFLECVQDMDHENMFWYRQDPGLGLRLIYFSYDVKMKEKGDIPEGYSVSREKKERFSLILESASTNQTSMYLCASSSTTTGVSYEQYFGPGTRLTVT.

The rearrangement joins TRBV28 to TRBJ1-3; 9 bases map to TRBD1. The CDR3 sequence is 19 residues long. The V gene's germline CDR1 is MDHEN and CDR2 SYDVKM. V trimming: 8 bases; J trimming: 4 bases; junction bases outside the gene matches: 21. CDR3 amino acids: CASSPPGQGYTSAGNTIYF. In DNA, the CDR3 is TGTGCCAGCTCCCCCCCGGGACAGGGATATACCTCGGCAGGAAACACCATATATTTT. Filled out from reference TRBV28 and TRBJ1-3, the complete variable domain reads DVKVTQSSRYLVKRTGEKVFLECVQDMDHENMFWYRQDPGLGLRLIYFSYDVKMKEKGDIPEGYSVSREKKERFSLILESASTNQTSMYLCASSPPGQGYTSAGNTIYFGEGSWLTVV.